This record concerns one T cell receptor (beta chain) sequence. This record comes from a study of blood T cell repertoires in COVID-19. About the study: The United States, Italy and Spain were the sources of the acute and convalescent COVID-19 samples. PBMCs, B-cell-depleted T cells, or T cells were the source of the cDNA or gDNA that made up the material.

Methods used by the authors: Estimates of nucleated cell counts were drawn from the amplification of reference gene primers. The protocol was immunoSEQ multiplex PCR, while the TCRdb copy is restricted to in-frame clones and leaves out a portion. V and J calls and clone size follow that table, whereas D and trimming were derived from the DNA. The sample consists of tens of thousands of clones, over 70% of them appearing once. This CDR3 spans 16 amino acids. V was clipped by 5 bases and J by 0 bases; unmatched bases: 9. Germline CDR1 reads SQVTM; CDR2 reads ANQGSEA. The chain combines TRBV29-1 with TRBJ2-1; 8 bases are a match to TRBD2. This receptor was taken from a human donor with active or convalescent COVID-19. The donor label of this sample is uncertain. The source material was peripheral blood. CDR3 sequence (DNA): TGCAGCGTTTTAGGGACTAGTGGGGGCTCCTACAATGAGCAGTTCTTC. This gives the protein CSVLGTSGGSYNEQFF.